The 18 T cell receptor beta chains presented below share a single source sample, sequenced in a study of regulatory T cells in long-lasting Graves disease. Described time point: newly diagnosed GD, antithyroid drugs for less than 3 months. The authors made the TCR library using RNA they extracted from PBMCs. Arm-PCR of CDR3 regions with iRepertoire HTBI primers generated TCR beta libraries. TCRdb processed the multiplex PCR reads anew with MiXCR; each CDR3 protein has one entry. The data hold approximately 470,000 distinct CDR3 sequences, with 15% to 20% observed a single time. This same sample was also taken into another study, of T cells in Graves' hyperthyroidism and ophthalmopathy.

Sequenced material: peripheral blood mononuclear cells (PBMCs), taken at new diagnosis, from a patient treated with antithyroid drugs. Source of these receptors: a man aged 40-55 years with Graves disease.

This clonotype was detected many times. The genes are TRBV12-3 or TRBV12-4 and TRBJ1-6; D unclear. This CDR3 is 13 amino acids long. V was pared by 1 base and J by 7 bases, with 5 bases between. Written as DNA, the CDR3 is TGTGCCAGCAGTTTAGTAACAAATTCACCCCTCCACTTT. This sequence encodes CASSLVTNSPLHF.

Of note for this clonotype: Being one base from a much bigger clone, this may be a read error. V usage is TRBV12-3 or TRBV12-4 and J usage is TRBJ1-1; the D gene is possibly TRBD1 (6 bases). The CDR3 has 17 residues. V lost 9 bases to trimming and J lost 4 bases, with 27 bases between them. The CDR3 sequence is CASRYGGRGLRRTEAFF. CDR3 coding DNA: TGTGCCAGTAGGTACGGGGGGCGCGGACTTCGTCGCACTGAAGCTTTCTTT.

V gene TRBV6-2 or TRBV6-3 combines with J gene TRBJ1-5; D call uncertain. The CDR3 runs 13 residues. V dropped 2 bases and J dropped 6 bases, with 8 bases sitting between them. Germline V gene sequence: CDR1 MNHEY, CDR2 SVGEGT. The CDR3 region has the DNA TGTGCCAGCAGTTACGTCGGGGTTCAGCCCCAGCATTTT. It codes for CASSYVGVQPQHF.

This clonotype has ten or more counts. The chain couples TRBV20-1 to TRBJ2-1, with TRBD2 matching over 11 bases. The CDR3 totals 15 residues. CDR1 is DFQATT, CDR2 SNEGSKA, per germline (reference sequence). V dropped 5 bases and J dropped 0; count of bases not matched to a gene: 3. The CDR3 region is CSAAGTSGSYNEQFF. DNA of the CDR3: TGCAGTGCTGCCGGGACTAGCGGCTCCTACAATGAGCAGTTCTTC.

This clonotype has ten or more counts. The V call is TRBV6-1, the J call TRBJ2-1, with 12 bases matching TRBD1. Germline V lookup: CDR1 MNHNS, CDR2 SASEGT. There are 12 residues in the CDR3. Trimming at V came to 8 bases and at J to 11 bases, leaving 4 bases not matched to a gene. CDR3 amino acids: CASGTGGEQQFF. CDR3 sequence (DNA): TGTGCCAGCGGGACAGGGGGCGAACAGCAGTTCTTC.

Only a few counts were recorded for this clonotype. This chain links TRBV4-1 with TRBJ2-1, with 9 bases aligning to TRBD2. The V and J ends lost 1 base and 9 bases, in that order; junction bases with no gene match: 4. This CDR3 has 14 amino acids. Germline assignment: CDR1 MGHRA and CDR2 YSYEKL. The DNA for the CDR3 is TGCGCCAGCAGCCAAGCACTAGCGGGTAGTGAGCAGTTCTTC. It codes for CASSQALAGSEQFF.

This clonotype was seen a handful of times. This chain links TRBV27 with TRBJ2-7; 7 bases are shared with TRBD1. Looked up from germline, CDR1 is MNHEY and CDR2 is SMNVEV (reference sequence). The ends lost 7 bases at V and 0 bases at J; junction bases unmatched: 9. The CDR3 runs 15 residues. CDR3 in DNA: TGTGCCAGCAACCCGACAGGGTACCCCTCCTACGAGCAGTACTTC. This encodes CASNPTGYPSYEQYF.

The chain joins TRBV18 to TRBJ2-7, with D maybe TRBD2 (6 bases). Germline V CDR1 and CDR2: KGHSH, LQKENI. With 1 base removed from V and 4 bases from J, the gap between germline ends came to 14 bases. The CDR3 totals 15 residues. In nucleotides, the CDR3 is TGTGCCAGCTCACCACGAGGCGGGAATAGGTACGAGCAGTACTTC. Translating gives CASSPRGGNRYEQYF.

This clonotype was seen many times. The chain uses TRBV20-1 and TRBJ1-1; D is ambiguous. V lost 1 base to trimming and J lost 1 base, with 7 bases between them. The germline gives CDR1 DFQATT, CDR2 SNEGSKA (reference sequence). The CDR3 length is 13 residues. This CDR3 is CSARVQENTEAFF. The CDR3 DNA is TGCAGTGCTAGAGTTCAGGAGAACACTGAAGCTTTCTTT.

To note about this clonotype: Germline is not matched at one junction end, which may reflect a read error. In nucleotides, the CDR3 is TGTGCCAGCAGGTCACGGGAGCTACTGAATTCACCCCTCCGCTTT. Translated: CASRSRELLNSPLRF. The chain recombines TRBV28 with TRBJ1-6; D gene ambiguous. The CDR3 covers 15 residues. In germline, CDR1 is MDHEN, CDR2 SYDVKM.

This clonotype was seen only once. The rearrangement joins TRBV12-3 or TRBV12-4 to TRBJ1-2; D is ambiguous. V dropped 3 bases and J dropped 3 bases, with 8 bases sitting between them. The CDR3 contains 13 residues. CDR3 sequence (DNA): TGTGCCAGCAGTTTCTCTGGGGACTATGGCTACACCTTC. It encodes CASSFSGDYGYTF.

This clonotype was observed many times. The chain has TRBV2 and TRBJ2-5, with TRBD1 as a possible D gene (6 bases). The CDR3 consists of 12 residues. V was shortened by 6 bases and J by 4 bases, with 9 bases between the two germline ends. Germline loops: CDR1 SNHLY, CDR2 FYNNEI. DNA for the CDR3: TGTGCCAGCAGGGGGGCAGGAGAGACCCAGTACTTC. Amino acids: CASRGAGETQYF.

This clonotype occurred many times. The rearrangement uses TRBV6-1 and TRBJ2-7, with 9 bases identical to TRBD2. This CDR3 is 14 amino acids long. V was pared by 6 bases and J by 3 bases, with 6 bases of the junction left unmatched. In germline, CDR1 is MNHNS, CDR2 SASEGT. The DNA of the CDR3 is TGTGCCAGCAGGCAGACTAGCGGCAGCTACGAGCAGTACTTC. Amino acids: CASRQTSGSYEQYF.

This clonotype was seen ten or more times. J is TRBJ2-1 and V is TRBV28, with D possibly TRBD2 on 6 matching bases. The CDR3 is 15 residues long. V lost 3 bases to trimming and J lost 9 bases, with 18 bases between them. From germline, CDR1 is MDHEN and CDR2 SYDVKM. CDR3 nucleotides: TGTGCCAGCAGTTTCGGCGGGACTCTCTTGGGTGAGCAGTTCTTC. Its protein product is CASSFGGTLLGEQFF.

This clonotype was picked up many times. The chain has TRBV3-1 and TRBJ1-1; 8 bases match TRBD1. The V segment lost 2 bases and the J segment 4 bases; nucleotides outside the gene matches: 3. This CDR3 is 14 amino acids long. The germline CDR1 and CDR2 sequences are LGHDT and YNNKEL (reference sequence). The CDR3 loop reads CASSQYRGTTEAFF. CDR3 sequence (DNA): TGTGCCAGCAGCCAATACAGGGGGACCACTGAAGCTTTCTTT.

This clonotype occurred many times. This sequence joins TRBV11-2 and TRBJ2-7; the D is unclear. Per the germline V gene, CDR1 is SGHAT and CDR2 is FQNNGV. The CDR3 sequence is 14 residues long. With 5 bases removed from V and 0 bases from J, the gap between germline ends came to 11 bases. This CDR3 reads CASSPAVISYEQYF. The CDR3 DNA follows: TGTGCCAGCAGCCCGGCGGTTATCTCCTACGAGCAGTACTTC.

This clonotype showed up many times. The gene calls are TRBV7-9 and TRBJ2-1, with 7 bases matching TRBD2. Germline V gene lookup returns CDR1 SEHNR and CDR2 FQNEAQ (reference sequence). The CDR3 runs to 16 residues. Losses at the gene ends were 1 base for V and 2 bases for J; bases not matched to a gene: 5. CDR3 bases: TGTGCCAGCAGCTTAGTTAAACTAGCGCCCTACAATGAGCAGTTCTTC. Translated: CASSLVKLAPYNEQFF. The full variable domain, with the rest looked up from reference TRBV7-9 and TRBJ2-1, is DTGVSQNPRHKITKRGQNVTFRCDPISEHNRLYWYRQTLGQGPEFLTYFQNEAQLEKSRLLSDRFSAERPKGSFSTLEIQRTEQGDSAMYLCASSLVKLAPYNEQFFGPGTRLTVL.

This clonotype was picked up many times. This chain connects TRBV7-8 to TRBJ2-3; 8 bases map to TRBD2. V trimming: 8 bases; J trimming: 1 base; junction bases outside the gene matches: 11. The length of the CDR3 is 16 residues. The germline V gene has CDR1 SGHVS and CDR2 FQNEAQ. CDR3 protein: CASRESGSRGTDTQYF. The CDR3 coding sequence is TGTGCCAGCCGGGAGAGCGGGAGTAGGGGCACAGATACGCAGTATTTT. The whole variable domain, filled in from reference TRBV7-8 and TRBJ2-3, reads GAGVSQSPRYKVAKRGQDVALRCDPISGHVSLFWYQQALGQGPEFLTYFQNEAQLDKSGLPSDRFFAERPEGSVSTLKIQRTQQEDSAVYLCASRESGSRGTDTQYFGPGTRLTVL.